One sample yielded the 22 T cell receptor beta chains listed below, sequenced in a study of cytotoxic CD8 clonotypes in ibrutinib-treated CLL. Profiling relied on immunoSEQ multiplex PCR, and the TCRdb table lists in-frame clones only, not all of them. The repertoire holds fewer than 150,000 clones, with around four fifths as singletons. Sequencing was performed on PBMCs, taken after 24 months of ibrutinib treatment. The receptor source for this set is a human donor with chronic lymphocytic leukemia.

CDR3 in DNA: TGTGCCAGCAGCCAACGGGGTGATAATTCACCCCTCCACTTT. Its translation is CASSQRGDNSPLHF. This sequence joins TRBV6-5 and TRBJ1-6; no reliable D call. V was shortened by 6 bases and J by 5 bases, with 11 bases between the two germline ends. Germline CDR1 is MNHEY and CDR2 is SVGAGI. The CDR3 loop spans 14 amino acids.

J is TRBJ2-1 and V is TRBV10-1; 7 bases fit TRBD1. The CDR3 runs 14 residues. Germline CDR1 WNHNN, CDR2 SYGVQD (reference sequence). V gave up 3 bases and J gave up 4 bases; unmatched junction bases: 3. Here the CDR3 DNA reads TGCGCCAGCAGTGATGGGACAGCGTACAATGAGCAGTTCTTC. Protein sequence: CASSDGTAYNEQFF.

J is TRBJ2-7 and V is TRBV27; 13 bases map to TRBD2. This CDR3 has 16 amino acids. Germline V gene sequence: CDR1 MNHEY, CDR2 SMNVEV (reference sequence). The V segment lost 5 bases and the J segment 4 bases; nucleotides outside the gene matches: 8. CDR3 sequence reads: CASSDKGLAGMYEQYF. CDR3 nucleotide sequence: TGTGCCAGCAGTGATAAGGGACTAGCGGGGATGTACGAGCAGTACTTC.

This chain links TRBV9 with TRBJ1-2; D remains ambiguous. In germline, CDR1 is SGDLS, CDR2 YYNGEE. Trimming cost V 0 bases and J 4 bases, with 13 bases left between them. This CDR3 contains 15 residues. CDR3 sequence (DNA): TGTGCCAGCAGCGTAGATGGCAGGACCATCTATGGCTACACCTTC. This codes for CASSVDGRTIYGYTF. Using reference TRBV9 and TRBJ1-2 for the parts outside the CDR3, the full variable domain is DSGVTQTPKHLITATGQRVTLRCSPRSGDLSVYWYQQSLDQGLQFLIQYYNGEERAKGNILERFSAQQFPDLHSELNLSSLELGDSALYFCASSVDGRTIYGYTFGSGTRLTVV.

This chain connects TRBV5-4 to TRBJ1-2; 7 positions match TRBD1. J lost 1 base, V lost 4 bases, and 7 bases had no gene match. The CDR3 runs 15 residues. Germline V gene data show CDR1 as SGHNT and CDR2 as YYREEE (reference sequence). The CDR3 loop is CASSAGTDINYGYTF. The DNA of the CDR3 is TGTGCCAGCAGCGCCGGGACAGATATTAACTATGGCTACACCTTC.

The chain links TRBV18 to TRBJ2-2; 7 bases agree with TRBD2. Germline CDR1 reads KGHSH; CDR2 reads LQKENI. After removal of 4 bases from V and 0 bases from J, the junction contained 5 bases not matched to a gene. This CDR3 is 16 amino acids long. CDR3 sequence reads: CASSLQRGPNTGELFF. CDR3 DNA sequence: TGTGCCAGCTCACTCCAGCGGGGACCGAACACCGGGGAGCTGTTTTTT.

The chain joins TRBV29-1 to TRBJ2-7, with a possible D match to TRBD2 (6 bases). V lost 0 bases and J 2 bases, leaving 11 bases between the germline ends. Germline CDR1 and CDR2: SQVTM and ANQGSEA. This CDR3 has 14 residues. The CDR3, as DNA: TGCAGCGTTGAAGATTCGGGGGTGGCCTACGAGCAGTACTTC. This gives the protein CSVEDSGVAYEQYF.

This chain joins TRBV7-9 and TRBJ1-6; D may be TRBD1 (5 bases). CDR3 length equals 17 residues. Between the trimmed V and J ends, which lost 5 bases and 0 bases, there was a span of 14 bases. Germline assignment: CDR1 SEHNR and CDR2 FQNEAQ (reference sequence). CDR3 protein: CASSGDARFSYNSPLHF. CDR3 nucleotides: TGTGCCAGCAGCGGGGACGCCCGATTCTCCTATAATTCACCCCTCCACTTT. The variable domain in full, with the rest retrieved from reference TRBV7-9 and TRBJ1-6, is DTGVSQNPRHKITKRGQNVTFRCDPISEHNRLYWYRQTLGQGPEFLTYFQNEAQLEKSRLLSDRFSAERPKGSFSTLEIQRTEQGDSAMYLCASSGDARFSYNSPLHFGNGTRLTVT.

This clone was seen a handful of times. This chain connects TRBV19 to TRBJ1-2, with unresolved D. CDR1 LNHDA and CDR2 SQIVND come from the germline V gene (reference sequence). This CDR3 is 13 amino acids long. Trimming pared 5 bases from V and 3 bases from J, leaving 10 bases between. CDR3 DNA: TGTGCCAGTAGTCCTGACCCTTACTATGGCTACACCTTC. Translating gives CASSPDPYYGYTF.

The V gene is TRBV9, the J gene TRBJ2-5; D unresolved. The germline CDR1 and CDR2 sequences are SGDLS and YYNGEE. The CDR3 sequence is 13 residues long. Deletions cut 1 base from V and 4 bases from J, with 8 bases between. CDR3 region: CASSVPGIETQYF. CDR3 nucleotides: TGTGCCAGCAGCGTACCAGGAATAGAGACCCAGTACTTC.

V usage is TRBV5-4 and J usage is TRBJ1-3; possibly TRBD1 for D (5 bases). Germline lookup yields CDR1 SGHNT and CDR2 YYREEE (reference sequence). This CDR3 has 15 residues. V gave up 4 bases and J gave up 4 bases, with 15 bases separating them. The CDR3 here is CASSDGHALGNTIYF. CDR3 DNA sequence: TGTGCCAGCAGCGACGGACACGCGTTGGGAAACACCATATATTTT.

CDR3: CASSQPRGAGGQETQYF. In DNA form, the CDR3 reads TGCGCCAGCAGCCAACCCCGGGGGGCGGGGGGCCAAGAGACCCAGTACTTC. The chain uses TRBV4-1 and TRBJ2-5, with 8 bases identical to TRBD2. Germline CDR1 is MGHRA and CDR2 is YSYEKL. The V gene end was trimmed by 2 bases and the J gene end by 1 base; junction bases not matched to a gene: 9. The CDR3 consists of 17 residues.

The chain is built from TRBV7-2 and TRBJ2-5, with 8 bases aligning to TRBD2. CDR1 and CDR2 (germline): SGHTA, FQGNSA. CDR3 length: 14 amino acids. J was trimmed by 3 bases and V by 5 bases; bases with no gene match: 5. CDR3 residues: CASSMGLVEETQYF. The CDR3 DNA reads as TGTGCCAGCAGCATGGGACTAGTCGAAGAGACCCAGTACTTC.

The genes are TRBV6-6 and TRBJ2-5, with D unresolved. Looked up from germline, CDR1 is MNHNY and CDR2 is SVGAGI (reference sequence). This CDR3 has 12 amino acids. Trimming took off 5 bases at V and 10 bases at J, with 14 bases between the two ends. The CDR3 coding sequence is TGTGCCAGCAGTCCTGGGCTTGTCGACCAGTACTTC. Translation gives CASSPGLVDQYF.

For the CDR3, the DNA is TGTGCCAGCAGCTTACAGGGGCAGACCACCGGGGAGCTGTTTTTT. It encodes CASSLQGQTTGELFF. V and J are TRBV5-4 and TRBJ2-2; 7 bases fit TRBD1. With 2 bases clipped from V and 4 bases from J, the junction kept 5 bases outside the gene matches. The CDR3 runs 15 residues. Germline CDR1 SGHNT, CDR2 YYREEE (reference sequence).

The V call is TRBV27, the J call TRBJ1-2; a weak D match, TRBD1 (5 bases). This CDR3 has 16 amino acids. V shed 2 bases and J shed 5 bases, with 18 bases lying between them. The germline V gene encodes CDR1 MNHEY and CDR2 SMNVEV (reference sequence). The chain's CDR3 is CASSLVGQGTLYGYTF. CDR3 nucleotides: TGTGCCAGCAGTTTAGTAGGTCAGGGAACATTATATGGCTACACCTTC.

This rearrangement joins TRBV5-1 to TRBJ2-3, with 7 bases matching TRBD1. The junction had 3 bases not matched to a gene; V was cut back by 2 bases and J by 0 bases. CDR3 size: 15 residues. Germline lookup yields CDR1 SGHRS and CDR2 YFSETQ. The CDR3 sequence is CASSFRQGSTDTQYF. The CDR3 DNA reads TGCGCCAGCAGCTTCCGACAGGGTAGCACAGATACGCAGTATTTT.

V usage is TRBV29-1 and J usage is TRBJ1-2; D gene ambiguous. The V gene lost 3 bases and the J gene lost 8 bases, with 13 bases spanning the gap. CDR1 and CDR2 from the germline V gene are SQVTM and ANQGSEA. This CDR3 has 12 residues. The CDR3 reads CSVELAAGGYTF. Written as DNA, the CDR3 is TGCAGCGTTGAGTTGGCAGCTGGAGGCTACACCTTC.

The chain combines TRBV10-1 with TRBJ2-5, with 7 bases identical to TRBD2. This CDR3 contains 14 residues. V was pared by 5 bases and J by 4 bases, with 7 bases of the junction left unmatched. The germline CDR1 and CDR2 sequences are WNHNN and SYGVQD (reference sequence). The chain's CDR3 is CASSPGTTGETQYF. The CDR3 DNA is TGCGCCAGCAGTCCCGGGACTACGGGAGAGACCCAGTACTTC.

This clone came up a few times. The chain employs TRBV15 and TRBJ2-6; D unresolved. Germline loops: CDR1 LNHNV, CDR2 YYDKDF (reference sequence). Between the trimmed V and J ends, which lost 8 bases and 0 bases, there was a span of 8 bases. The CDR3 is 14 amino acids. CDR3 nucleotide sequence: TGTGCCACCGGGGATAGCTCTGGGGCCAACGTCCTGACTTTC. As protein: CATGDSSGANVLTF.

This clone was found once. The chain links TRBV25-1 to TRBJ1-1, with 7 bases that match TRBD1. The CDR3 has 13 residues. J was trimmed by 10 bases and V by 4 bases; bases with no gene match: 9. Germline V CDR1 and CDR2: MGHDK, SYGVNS. This CDR3 reads CASSGGQRRGAFF. The CDR3, as DNA: TGTGCCAGCAGTGGGGGACAGCGAAGGGGAGCTTTCTTT.

J is TRBJ2-2 and V is TRBV6-1, with D perhaps matching TRBD2 (6 bases). The CDR3 contains 14 residues. Trimming left V 0 bases short and J 6 bases short, with 8 bases between. Per the germline V gene, CDR1 is MNHNS and CDR2 is SASEGT. The CDR3 reads CASSEAGRSGELFF. The CDR3 coding sequence is TGTGCCAGCAGTGAAGCTGGGAGGTCCGGGGAGCTGTTTTTT.